The 31 T cell receptor beta chains below come from one sample, sequenced in a study of blood T cells in healthy people across ages. A J-beta primer mix and a sample-barcoded 5' primer were used in a second PCR of about 7 to 12 cycles. Each CDR3 protein gets one entry after TCRdb re-called the 5' RACE reads with MiXCR. The sample includes roughly 1.5 million distinct CDR3 sequences, 40% to 45% seen only once; the top ten take over 3.5%. Input material: blood. The source is a woman under 30 in good health.

The genes are TRBV5-5 and TRBJ2-5; TRBD1 matches 9 bases. J gave up 4 bases and V 1 base, and 8 bases lay outside the gene matches. CDR1 is SGHKS and CDR2 is YYEKEE in the germline V gene (reference sequence). CDR3 length: 16 amino acids. DNA for the CDR3: TGTGCCAGCAGCTTGAGCTGGGACAGGGATGGAGAGACCCAGTACTTC. This gives the protein CASSLSWDRDGETQYF.

This clonotype was observed a few times. The V gene is TRBV6-1, the J gene TRBJ1-1; 7 bases agree with TRBD1. The germline CDR1 and CDR2 sequences are MNHNS and SASEGT. The CDR3 sequence is 12 residues long. V gave up 3 bases and J gave up 10 bases; unmatched junction bases: 5. The CDR3 DNA reads TGTGCCAGCAGTGAGCGACAGGGTAGAGCTTTCTTT. Translated, it gives CASSERQGRAFF.

This clonotype was seen a few times. J is TRBJ2-3 and V is TRBV4-1; D may be TRBD2 (6 bases). CDR1 and CDR2 from the germline V gene are MGHRA and YSYEKL. The CDR3 loop spans 17 amino acids. V was pared by 0 bases and J by 2 bases, with 15 bases between. DNA for the CDR3: TGCGCCAGCAGCCAAGATCGGGGACTCACAATCACAGATACGCAGTATTTT. Encoded protein: CASSQDRGLTITDTQYF.

The chain combines TRBV20-1 with TRBJ2-1; 15 bases agree with TRBD2. Germline CDR1 reads DFQATT; CDR2 reads SNEGSKA (reference sequence). V lost 6 bases and J lost 8; bases outside the gene matches: 11. CDR3 length: 16 residues. CDR3: CSASGTSGRSNDEQFF. DNA of the CDR3: TGCAGTGCGAGTGGGACTAGCGGGAGGTCTAACGATGAGCAGTTCTTC.

On this clonotype itself: Mismatch with germline at one junction end may stem from a read error. The chain recombines TRBV20-1 with TRBJ1-4, with D perhaps matching TRBD1 (6 bases). This CDR3 comprises 15 residues. In germline, CDR1 is DFQATT, CDR2 SNEGSKA (reference sequence). CDR3 sequence reads: CSAGRGGLTNGKLFF. The DNA of the CDR3 is TGCAGTGCTGGGCGAGGGGGGTTAACTAATGGAAAACTGTTTTTT.

The V and J genes are TRBV7-9 and TRBJ2-1; possible D gene TRBD2, 6 bases. V was shortened by 5 bases and J by 9 bases, with 23 bases between the two germline ends. Germline-derived CDR1 and CDR2 are SEHNR and FQNEAQ (reference sequence). The CDR3 sequence is 16 residues long. CDR3 protein: CASSLLLAGNFVEQFF. CDR3 sequence (DNA): TGTGCCAGCAGCCTCCTTTTGGCGGGAAACTTCGTTGAGCAGTTCTTC.

The CDR3 loop is CASIFGQIESQPQHF. The CDR3 DNA is TGTGCCAGCATATTTGGACAGATCGAAAGTCAGCCCCAGCATTTT. The chain uses TRBV6-1 and TRBJ1-5, with D tentatively TRBD1 (6 bases). V lost 7 bases and J 6 bases, leaving 19 bases between the germline ends. CDR1 and CDR2 from the germline V gene are MNHNS and SASEGT. This CDR3 comprises 15 residues.

The V and J genes are TRBV12-3 or TRBV12-4 and TRBJ1-6, with D possibly matching TRBD1 (6 bases). There are 15 residues in the CDR3. V was shortened by 5 bases and J by 3 bases, with 11 bases between the two germline ends. This CDR3 is CASSNRDYYNSPLHF. In DNA, the CDR3 is TGTGCCAGCAGTAACAGGGATTACTATAATTCACCCCTCCACTTT.

This clonotype appeared a few times. V and J are TRBV20-1 and TRBJ2-1, with TRBD2 matching 8 bases. This CDR3 region has 19 residues. The V segment lost 0 bases and the J segment 2 bases; nucleotides outside the gene matches: 15. Germline CDR1 is DFQATT and CDR2 is SNEGSKA (reference sequence). CDR3 nucleotides: TGCAGTGCTAGAGAGTTTCCCTGGGTAGCGGGGCTGACCTACAATGAGCAGTTCTTC. Protein product: CSAREFPWVAGLTYNEQFF.

There are a few counts of this clonotype. The chain employs TRBV7-2 and TRBJ1-6; 10 bases fit TRBD1. Looked up from germline, CDR1 is SGHTA and CDR2 is FQGNSA. This CDR3 is built from 19 residues. The junction had 9 bases not matched to a gene; V was cut back by 1 base and J by 3 bases. CDR3 amino acids: CASSLGRTGGLFYNSPLHF. CDR3 DNA: TGTGCCAGCAGCTTAGGGAGGACAGGGGGACTATTCTATAATTCACCCCTCCACTTT. Based on the CDR3 plus reference TRBV7-2 and TRBJ1-6, the full variable domain is GAGVSQSPSNKVTEKGKDVELRCDPISGHTALYWYRQSLGQGLEFLIYFQGNSAPDKSGLPSDRFSAERTGGSVSTLTIQRTQQEDSAVYLCASSLGRTGGLFYNSPLHFGNGTRLTVT.

In this sample, this clonotype turned up a few times. The chain joins TRBV7-2 to TRBJ2-3, with unresolved D. The CDR3 loop spans 15 amino acids. The V gene lost 1 base and the J gene lost 1 base, with 9 bases spanning the gap. CDR1 is SGHTA, CDR2 FQGNSA, per germline. The DNA of the CDR3 is TGTGCCAGCAGCTTAGTCCTGACCGGCACAGATACGCAGTATTTT. Protein: CASSLVLTGTDTQYF.

The chain couples TRBV25-1 to TRBJ2-1, with D unresolved. The CDR3 totals 14 residues. The germline CDR1 and CDR2 sequences are MGHDK and SYGVNS. Trimming took 3 bases from V and 4 from J, leaving 10 bases between them. In nucleotides, the CDR3 is TGTGCCAGCAGTGATGTCGCCACATACAATGAGCAGTTCTTC. This translates into CASSDVATYNEQFF.

This clonotype came up many times. The V gene is TRBV12-3 or TRBV12-4, the J gene TRBJ2-5; D might be TRBD1 or TRBD2, each matching 5 bases. Trimming left V 4 bases short and J 5 bases short, with 14 bases between. The CDR3 contains 14 residues. DNA for the CDR3: TGTGCCAGCAGTTCCGCCGGGACGACCGAGACCCAGTACTTC. It specifies CASSSAGTTETQYF.

J is TRBJ2-3 and V is TRBV4-1, with D hard to call. The germline V and J ends were trimmed by 3 bases and 5 bases, with 9 bases remaining between them. The CDR3 is 13 residues long. The germline V gene encodes CDR1 MGHRA and CDR2 YSYEKL. The CDR3 DNA sequence: TGCGCCAGCAGCCATAAAAAAAAAGATACGCAGTATTTT. This sequence encodes CASSHKKKDTQYF.

This clonotype was seen only a few times. V is TRBV20-1 and J is TRBJ2-7; D ambiguous. V lost 3 bases and J lost 7, with 13 bases in between. This CDR3 region has 12 residues. Germline V gene lookup returns CDR1 DFQATT and CDR2 SNEGSKA (reference sequence). In DNA, the CDR3 is TGCAGTGCTAGCCCCCGTCATTGGGAGCAGTACTTC. It encodes CSASPRHWEQYF.

The V gene is TRBV20-1, the J gene TRBJ2-2; 7 nucleotides match TRBD2. Germline-derived CDR1 and CDR2 are DFQATT and SNEGSKA (reference sequence). The CDR3 is 16 amino acids. Here the CDR3 DNA reads TGCAGCCTTCTAGGGAGGGATAGGTTTGGCACTGGGGAGCTGTTTTTT. Translated: CSLLGRDRFGTGELFF.

This clonotype was picked up a small number of times. The chain combines TRBV12-3 or TRBV12-4 with TRBJ2-4; D remains unclear. Judging by the DNA end, TRBJ2-5 fits better; the J call may be wrong. There are 15 residues in the CDR3. CDR3 protein: CASSPSVPSLETQYF. CDR3 nucleotide sequence: TGTGCCAGCAGTCCATCGGTCCCATCGCTAGAGACCCAGTACTTC.

This chain links TRBV20-1 with TRBJ2-3, with D possibly being TRBD2 (5 bases). V was clipped by 0 bases and J by 3 bases, with 16 bases between them. This CDR3 is built from 16 residues. Germline loops: CDR1 DFQATT, CDR2 SNEGSKA (reference sequence). CDR3 in amino acids: CSARDEVARGTDTQYF. The CDR3 DNA reads TGCAGTGCTAGAGATGAGGTAGCGAGAGGGACAGATACGCAGTATTTT.

The chain recombines TRBV7-2 with TRBJ2-7, with TRBD2 matching over 11 bases. V shed 1 base and J 3 bases; nucleotides not matched to a gene: 2. Germline V CDR1 and CDR2: SGHTA, FQGNSA. The CDR3 is made up of 15 amino acids. CDR3 amino acids: CASSLETSGGYEQYF. CDR3 nucleotides: TGTGCCAGCAGCTTAGAAACTAGCGGGGGCTACGAGCAGTACTTC.

This clonotype has more than one count but fewer than ten. The rearrangement joins TRBV29-1 to TRBJ1-1, with D maybe TRBD1 (5 bases). Trimming pared 5 bases from V and 4 bases from J, leaving 14 bases between. The CDR3 length is 13 residues. CDR1 is SQVTM, CDR2 ANQGSEA, per germline. CDR3 sequence reads: CSVHGHFLTEAFF. The CDR3 DNA is TGCAGCGTTCATGGACACTTTCTCACTGAAGCTTTCTTT.

V gene TRBV20-1 combines with J gene TRBJ2-1; no clear D. The germline gives CDR1 DFQATT, CDR2 SNEGSKA (reference sequence). Trimming pared 0 bases from V and 2 bases from J, leaving 11 bases between. There are 15 residues in the CDR3. The CDR3 DNA reads TGCAGTGCTAGAGAACATGGGCCGGCCTACAATGAGCAGTTCTTC. Translated, it gives CSAREHGPAYNEQFF.

The table lists this clonotype with a few counts. The chain has TRBV20-1 and TRBJ2-1; D may match TRBD1 or TRBD2 (6 bases each). The germline CDR1 and CDR2 sequences are DFQATT and SNEGSKA (reference sequence). The ends were cut back, 5 bases at V and 4 bases at J, with 18 bases in the middle. The CDR3 contains 15 residues. In DNA, the CDR3 is TGCAGTGCTCAGAGGGGGTTAGCGGCGTACAATGAGCAGTTCTTC. Protein sequence: CSAQRGLAAYNEQFF.

This clonotype has just a few counts. This sequence joins TRBV20-1 and TRBJ2-5; 10 bases are shared with TRBD1. The V segment lost 5 bases and the J segment 4 bases; nucleotides outside the gene matches: 7. CDR3 length: 14 amino acids. CDR1 DFQATT and CDR2 SNEGSKA come from the germline V gene (reference sequence). The CDR3 DNA reads TGCAGTGCTCGACAGGGGGCGGCGATAGAGACCCAGTACTTC. Translated: CSARQGAAIETQYF.

The chain couples TRBV27 to TRBJ1-3; TRBD1 is a possible D gene (5 bases). V lost 6 bases and J lost 4, with 19 bases in between. The germline CDR1 and CDR2 sequences are MNHEY and SMNVEV (reference sequence). The CDR3 loop spans 16 amino acids. For the CDR3, the DNA is TGTGCCAGCAGCCTTACCGGGACCTCGGTAGGAAACACCATATATTTT. This encodes CASSLTGTSVGNTIYF.

About this clonotype itself: A much larger clone lies one base from this, so it may be a read error. The genes are TRBV7-9 and TRBJ1-6; no definite D call. This CDR3 comprises 11 residues. The germline V gene has CDR1 SEHNR and CDR2 FQNEAQ (reference sequence). Here the CDR3 reads CASSFNSPPHF. The CDR3 DNA sequence: TGTGCCAGCAGCTTTAATTCACCCCCCCACTTT.

This clonotype was counted only a few times. The rearrangement uses TRBV20-1 and TRBJ2-7; TRBD2 agrees at 7 bases. The germline V gene has CDR1 DFQATT and CDR2 SNEGSKA (reference sequence). CDR3 length equals 14 residues. Trimming removed 5 bases from V and 4 bases from J; junction bases left unmatched: 11. The CDR3 region has the DNA TGCAGTGCTCCCCGAAGAGATAGCGGGTACGAGCAGTACTTC. Amino acids: CSAPRRDSGYEQYF.

The J gene is TRBJ2-5, the V gene TRBV7-2; D gene uncertain. Germline V gives CDR1 SGHTA, CDR2 FQGNSA. CDR3 length equals 14 residues. Trimming removed 0 bases from V and 2 bases from J, with 7 bases in between. The CDR3 here is CASSLALQQETQYF. CDR3 coding DNA: TGTGCCAGCAGCTTAGCGCTCCAGCAAGAGACCCAGTACTTC.

The V gene is TRBV12-3 or TRBV12-4, the J gene TRBJ2-1; 10 bases fit TRBD2. Trimming removed 6 bases from V and 0 bases from J; junction bases left unmatched: 14. CDR3 length: 19 amino acids. The CDR3 nucleotides read TGTGCCAGCAGAGGGGAATGGCGAGGACTAGCGGTCTCCTACAATGAGCAGTTCTTC. It encodes CASRGEWRGLAVSYNEQFF.

This clonotype was seen a handful of times. The chain combines TRBV29-1 with TRBJ1-1; D is possibly TRBD1 (5 bases). The length of the CDR3 is 14 residues. The V end was cut by 6 bases, the J end by 1 base, with 15 bases between. CDR1 is SQVTM and CDR2 is ANQGSEA in the germline V gene. CDR3 loop: CSVAGLQGNTEAFF. In DNA form, the CDR3 reads TGCAGCGTCGCGGGTCTGCAGGGGAACACTGAAGCTTTCTTT.

This chain links TRBV3-1 with TRBJ2-1; D is ambiguous. This CDR3 spans 14 amino acids. Trimming took off 4 bases at V and 4 bases at J, with 11 bases between the two ends. Germline values: CDR1 LGHDT, CDR2 YNNKEL (reference sequence). CDR3 bases: TGTGCCAGCAGCCCCCTCTGGCGTTACAATGAGCAGTTCTTC. Translating it yields CASSPLWRYNEQFF.

V usage is TRBV2 and J usage is TRBJ1-2; 7 bases line up with TRBD1. Germline V lookup: CDR1 SNHLY, CDR2 FYNNEI. Germline trimming cut 5 bases from V and 8 bases from J; bases unmatched to any gene: 8. This CDR3 comprises 13 residues. The CDR3 here is CASSFDRARGYTF. The CDR3 DNA sequence: TGTGCCAGCAGTTTTGACAGGGCCCGAGGCTACACCTTC.